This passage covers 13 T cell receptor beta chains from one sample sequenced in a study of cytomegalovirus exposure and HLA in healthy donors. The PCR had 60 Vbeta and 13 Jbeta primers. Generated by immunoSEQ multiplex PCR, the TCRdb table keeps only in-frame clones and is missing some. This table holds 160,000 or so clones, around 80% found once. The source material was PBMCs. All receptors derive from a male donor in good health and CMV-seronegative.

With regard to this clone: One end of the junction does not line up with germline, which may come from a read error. CDR3 bases: TGTGCTAGCACCTCTGGACTAGGTGGGAACACCGGGGAGCTGTTTTTT. This gives the protein CASTSGLGGNTGELFF. The chain links TRBV7-7 to TRBJ2-2; TRBD2 agrees at 7 bases. Germline values: CDR1 SSHAT, CDR2 FNYEAQ (reference sequence). The CDR3 contains 16 residues.

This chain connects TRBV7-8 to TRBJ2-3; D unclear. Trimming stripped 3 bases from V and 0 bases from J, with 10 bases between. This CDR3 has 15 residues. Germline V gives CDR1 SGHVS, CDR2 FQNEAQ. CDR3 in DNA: TGTGCCAGCAGCTTTCAGGTGGGCAGCACAGATACGCAGTATTTT. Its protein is CASSFQVGSTDTQYF.

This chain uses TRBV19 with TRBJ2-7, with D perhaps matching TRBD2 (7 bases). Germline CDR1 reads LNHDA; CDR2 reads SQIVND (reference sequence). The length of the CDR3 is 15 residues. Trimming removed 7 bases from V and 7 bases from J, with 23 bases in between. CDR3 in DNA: TGTGCCAGTAAAAGGGGGGGTTCCTCAATGGAAGAGCAGTACTTC. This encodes CASKRGGSSMEEQYF.

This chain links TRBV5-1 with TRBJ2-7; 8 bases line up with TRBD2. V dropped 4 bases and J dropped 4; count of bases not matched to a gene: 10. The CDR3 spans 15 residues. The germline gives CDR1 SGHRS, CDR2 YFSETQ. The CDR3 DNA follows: TGCGCCAGCAGCCAAAAAGCGGGAGCTCAATACGAGCAGTACTTC. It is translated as CASSQKAGAQYEQYF.

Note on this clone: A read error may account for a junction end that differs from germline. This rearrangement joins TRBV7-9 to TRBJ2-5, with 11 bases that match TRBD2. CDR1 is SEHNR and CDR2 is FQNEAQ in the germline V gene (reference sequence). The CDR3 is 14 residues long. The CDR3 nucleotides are TGTGCCAGCAGCGTAGCGGGAGGGCGCGAGACCCAGTACTTC. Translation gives CASSVAGGRETQYF.

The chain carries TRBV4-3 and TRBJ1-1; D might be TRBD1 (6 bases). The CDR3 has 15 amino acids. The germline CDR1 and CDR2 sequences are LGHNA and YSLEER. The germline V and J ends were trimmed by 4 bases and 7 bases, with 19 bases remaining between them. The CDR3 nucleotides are TGCGCCAGCAGCCCGAACCCGACAGGCTACGTTGAAGCTTTCTTT. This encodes CASSPNPTGYVEAFF.

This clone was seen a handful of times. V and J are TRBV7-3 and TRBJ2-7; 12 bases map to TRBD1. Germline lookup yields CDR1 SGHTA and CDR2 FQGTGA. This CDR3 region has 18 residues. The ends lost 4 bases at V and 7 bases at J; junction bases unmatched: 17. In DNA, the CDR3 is TGTGCCAGCAGCTCCCCGTATGACCCGGGACAGGGGGCTTGGGAGCAGTACTTC. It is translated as CASSSPYDPGQGAWEQYF.

This CDR3 is CASSQGAGNTEAFF. The CDR3 nucleotides read TGTGCCAGCAGCCAAGGGGCCGGGAACACTGAAGCTTTCTTT. The chain employs TRBV7-3 and TRBJ1-1, with D possibly being TRBD1 (5 bases). The germline V gene encodes CDR1 SGHTA and CDR2 FQGTGA. The CDR3 contains 14 residues. V was pared by 5 bases and J by 1 base, with 11 bases between.

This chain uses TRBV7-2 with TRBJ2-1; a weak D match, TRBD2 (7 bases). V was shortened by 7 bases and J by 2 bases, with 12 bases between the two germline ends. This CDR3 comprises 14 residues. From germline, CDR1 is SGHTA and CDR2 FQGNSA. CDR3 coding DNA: TGTGCCAGCAAAGGGGGGGGCACCTACAATGAGCAGTTCTTC. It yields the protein CASKGGGTYNEQFF.

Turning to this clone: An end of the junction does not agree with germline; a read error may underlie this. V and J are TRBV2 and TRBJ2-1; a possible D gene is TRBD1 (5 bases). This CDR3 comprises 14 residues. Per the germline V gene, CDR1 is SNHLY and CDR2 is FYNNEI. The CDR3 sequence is CASSRGRDYSEQFF. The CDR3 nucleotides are TGTGCCAGCAGTAGGGGCAGGGATTACAGTGAGCAGTTCTTC.

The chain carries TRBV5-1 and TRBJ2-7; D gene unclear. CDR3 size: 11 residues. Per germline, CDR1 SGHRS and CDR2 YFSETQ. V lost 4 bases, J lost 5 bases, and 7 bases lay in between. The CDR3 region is CASSELDEQYF. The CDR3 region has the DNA TGCGCCAGCAGCGAACTGGACGAGCAGTACTTC.

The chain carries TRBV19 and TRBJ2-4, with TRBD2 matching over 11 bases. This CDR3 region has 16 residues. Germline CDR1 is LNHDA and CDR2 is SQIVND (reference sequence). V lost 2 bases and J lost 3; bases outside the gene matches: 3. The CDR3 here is CASSILGTSGKNIQYF. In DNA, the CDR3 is TGTGCCAGTAGTATACTGGGGACTAGCGGCAAAAACATTCAGTACTTC.

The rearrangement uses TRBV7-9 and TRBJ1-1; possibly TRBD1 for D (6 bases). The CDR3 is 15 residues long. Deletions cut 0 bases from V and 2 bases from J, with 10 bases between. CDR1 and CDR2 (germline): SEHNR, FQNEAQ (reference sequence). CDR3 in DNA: TGTGCCAGCAGCTTAGCGAGACAGGTAAACACTGAAGCTTTCTTT. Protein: CASSLARQVNTEAFF.